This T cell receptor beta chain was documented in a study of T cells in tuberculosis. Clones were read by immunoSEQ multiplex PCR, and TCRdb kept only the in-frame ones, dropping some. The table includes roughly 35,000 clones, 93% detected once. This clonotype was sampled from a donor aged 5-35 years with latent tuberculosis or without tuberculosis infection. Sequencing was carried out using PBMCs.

In DNA, the CDR3 is TGTGCCAGCAGTGAAGATTTAGCGGGGGGCAGGGACATTCAGTACTTC. It specifies CASSEDLAGGRDIQYF. This rearrangement joins TRBV2 to TRBJ2-4; 10 bases are shared with TRBD2. The CDR3 has 16 amino acids. V gave up 1 base and J gave up 8 bases; unmatched junction bases: 8. Germline-derived CDR1 and CDR2 are SNHLY and FYNNEI.